This passage covers 27 T cell receptor beta chains from one sample sequenced in a study of CD8+CD57+ T cells in acquired aplastic anemia. The TCR beta profiling, which covered VDJ combination and CDR3 sequence, was carried out using genomic DNA as the template. TCRdb reprocessed the reads with MiXCR, giving one entry per CDR3 protein. The sample lists around 170,000 distinct CDR3 sequences; roughly half were seen once. Sequencing was done on a sample of sorted CD4+, CD8+, or CD8+CD57+ T cells (not recorded which) from PBMCs. The receptors derive from a human donor in good health.

The chain has TRBV7-2 and TRBJ2-5; TRBD2 might be the D (6 bases). The CDR3 is 13 residues long. The ends were cut back, 2 bases at V and 3 bases at J, with 7 bases in the middle. Germline CDR1 is SGHTA and CDR2 is FQGNSA. The CDR3 loop is CASSLWGEETQYF. In DNA form, the CDR3 reads TGTGCCAGCAGCTTATGGGGGGAAGAGACCCAGTACTTC.

This clonotype showed up many times. This chain links TRBV20-1 with TRBJ2-7; the match to TRBD2 covers 11 bases. The J segment lost 2 bases and the V segment lost 6 bases, leaving 3 bases of the junction unmatched. CDR3 size: 13 residues. Germline CDR1 reads DFQATT; CDR2 reads SNEGSKA (reference sequence). CDR3: CSAPTSGTYEQYF. The CDR3 region has the DNA TGCAGTGCCCCGACTAGCGGGACCTACGAGCAGTACTTC.

About this clonotype: This may be a read error, as it is one base from a much larger clone. V gene TRBV11-2 combines with J gene TRBJ2-7; 11 bases agree with TRBD2. Germline V gene lookup returns CDR1 SGHAT and CDR2 FQNNGV. The CDR3 sequence is 16 residues long. DNA of the CDR3: TGTGCCAGCAGCGGTCACCCCGGGACTAGCGGCTACGGGCAGTACTTC. This codes for CASSGHPGTSGYGQYF. The entire variable domain, with the rest obtained from reference TRBV11-2 and TRBJ2-7, is as follows: EAGVAQSPRYKIIEKRQSVAFWCNPISGHATLYWYQQILGQGPKLLIQFQNNGVVDDSQLPKDRFSAERLKGVDSTLKIQPAKLEDSAVYLCASSGHPGTSGYGQYFGPGTRLTVT.

V and J are TRBV19 and TRBJ1-2; tentatively, D is TRBD1 (5 bases). Between the trimmed V and J ends, which lost 3 bases and 2 bases, there was a span of 13 bases. Germline V gene sequence: CDR1 LNHDA, CDR2 SQIVND (reference sequence). This CDR3 is 15 amino acids long. The CDR3 sequence: CASSIQGSRNYGYTF. The CDR3 DNA sequence: TGTGCCAGTAGTATCCAGGGCAGTAGGAACTATGGCTACACCTTC.

This clonotype has more than one count but fewer than ten. V gene TRBV7-8 combines with J gene TRBJ2-3; TRBD1 or TRBD2 may be the D gene (5 bases each). CDR1 SGHVS and CDR2 FQNEAQ come from the germline V gene. There are 15 residues in the CDR3. V dropped 6 bases and J dropped 4 bases, with 17 bases sitting between them. Here the CDR3 reads CASRPGRPRSDTQYF. Written as DNA, the CDR3 is TGTGCCAGCAGACCGGGGCGGCCTAGATCAGATACGCAGTATTTT.

The rearrangement uses TRBV15 and TRBJ1-1; D may be TRBD1 (6 bases). Germline CDR1 reads LNHNV; CDR2 reads YYDKDF (reference sequence). The CDR3 is made up of 14 amino acids. The V and J ends lost 2 bases and 1 base respectively, with 8 bases between them. CDR3: CATSRLQGNTEAFF. Here the CDR3 DNA reads TGTGCCACCAGCAGACTACAGGGGAACACTGAAGCTTTCTTT. The whole variable domain, remainder taken from reference TRBV15 and TRBJ1-1, is DAMVIQNPRYQVTQFGKPVTLSCSQTLNHNVMYWYQQKSSQAPKLLFHYYDKDFNNEADTPDNFQSRRPNTSFCFLDIRSPGLGDTAMYLCATSRLQGNTEAFFGQGTRLTVV.

J is TRBJ2-7 and V is TRBV2; the match to TRBD2 covers 9 bases. The CDR3 runs 16 residues. Germline values: CDR1 SNHLY, CDR2 FYNNEI. V was pared by 5 bases and J by 2 bases, with 10 bases of the junction left unmatched. CDR3 DNA sequence: TGTGCCAGCAGTTTGCCGGGACTAGCAGACACCTACGAGCAGTACTTC. Protein sequence: CASSLPGLADTYEQYF.

At least ten counts were recorded for this clonotype. This chain uses TRBV11-3 with TRBJ1-1; 10 positions agree with TRBD1. The V and J ends lost 5 bases and 0 bases, in that order; junction bases with no gene match: 6. Germline V gene lookup returns CDR1 SGHNT and CDR2 YENEEA. The CDR3 length is 16 residues. The CDR3 loop is CASSTRQGALNTEAFF. DNA for the CDR3: TGTGCCAGCAGCACGCGACAGGGGGCGTTGAACACTGAAGCTTTCTTT.

This sequence joins TRBV7-9 and TRBJ2-2; D not resolved. The V gene lost 0 bases and the J gene lost 8 bases, with 7 bases spanning the gap. This CDR3 has 13 residues. Germline CDR1 reads SEHNR; CDR2 reads FQNEAQ (reference sequence). The CDR3 region has the DNA TGTGCCAGCAGCTTAGCACGCGGAGGGGAGCTGTTTTTT. It is translated as CASSLARGGELFF.

This clonotype was picked up a small number of times. The rearrangement uses TRBV20-1 and TRBJ1-2; tentative D call: TRBD1 (5 bases). This CDR3 has 14 amino acids. V lost 0 bases and J 1 base, leaving 9 bases between the germline ends. CDR1 DFQATT and CDR2 SNEGSKA come from the germline V gene (reference sequence). Here the CDR3 reads CSARDWTNNYGYTF. The CDR3 DNA sequence: TGCAGTGCTAGAGATTGGACAAATAACTATGGCTACACCTTC.

The rearrangement uses TRBV3-1 and TRBJ2-3; 8 bases line up with TRBD2. Germline CDR1 reads LGHDT; CDR2 reads YNNKEL (reference sequence). After removal of 0 bases from V and 1 base from J, the junction contained 9 bases not matched to a gene. CDR3 size: 18 residues. CDR3 loop: CASSQDLGAGEGTDTQYF. The CDR3 nucleotides read TGTGCCAGCAGCCAAGATCTTGGAGCGGGAGAAGGCACAGATACGCAGTATTTT.

The chain joins TRBV25-1 to TRBJ2-3; 12 nucleotides match TRBD2. From germline, CDR1 is MGHDK and CDR2 SYGVNS. V lost 8 bases and J lost 4; bases outside the gene matches: 13. The CDR3 contains 17 residues. The CDR3 spells CASSRNPSGRAADTQYF. CDR3 bases: TGTGCCAGCTCACGCAACCCTAGCGGGAGGGCCGCAGATACGCAGTATTTT.

Remarks on this clonotype: This may be a read error, as it is one base from a much larger clone. The CDR3 end shows no conserved phenylalanine or tryptophan, and so a read error is likely. The rearrangement joins TRBV27 to TRBJ1-5, with 9 bases identical to TRBD1. CDR3 length: 13 amino acids. Per germline, CDR1 MNHEY and CDR2 SMNVEV (reference sequence). V shed 9 bases, J shed 3 bases, and the junction held 3 bases outside the gene matches. The CDR3 bases are TGTGCCAGTAGGACAGGGGACAATCAGCCCCAGCATCTT. It encodes CASRTGDNQPQHL.

This clonotype came up many times. The chain combines TRBV12-3 or TRBV12-4 with TRBJ2-3; maybe TRBD1 (6 bases). CDR3 length: 14 amino acids. V gave up 7 bases and J gave up 5 bases, with 16 bases separating them. For the CDR3, the DNA is TGTGCCAGCAACTCTAGGGGGACGGGAGATACGCAGTATTTT. Translated, it gives CASNSRGTGDTQYF.

This rearrangement joins TRBV7-9 to TRBJ1-1, with D uncertain. The length of the CDR3 is 12 residues. Trimming took 4 bases from V and 4 from J, leaving 7 bases between them. Germline V gene sequence: CDR1 SEHNR, CDR2 FQNEAQ (reference sequence). The CDR3 protein is CASSSRGTEAFF. The CDR3 region has the DNA TGTGCCAGCAGCTCGCGGGGCACTGAAGCTTTCTTT. The whole variable domain, remainder taken from reference TRBV7-9 and TRBJ1-1, is DTGVSQNPRHKITKRGQNVTFRCDPISEHNRLYWYRQTLGQGPEFLTYFQNEAQLEKSRLLSDRFSAERPKGSFSTLEIQRTEQGDSAMYLCASSSRGTEAFFGQGTRLTVV.

This clonotype came up many times. The chain carries TRBV7-2 and TRBJ2-2; 7 bases match TRBD2. This CDR3 spans 16 amino acids. Germline-derived CDR1 and CDR2 are SGHTA and FQGNSA. V lost 2 bases, J lost 7 bases, and 10 bases stayed unmatched. The CDR3 DNA follows: TGTGCCAGCAGCTTAAGGTTCGGGCGGGAGTTCGGGGAGCTGTTTTTT. Its translation is CASSLRFGREFGELFF. Together with reference TRBV7-2 and TRBJ2-2, the CDR3 gives the full variable domain: GAGVSQSPSNKVTEKGKDVELRCDPISGHTALYWYRQSLGQGLEFLIYFQGNSAPDKSGLPSDRFSAERTGGSVSTLTIQRTQQEDSAVYLCASSLRFGREFGELFFGEGSRLTVL.

The V gene is TRBV25-1, the J gene TRBJ2-7, with 9 bases identical to TRBD2. The CDR3 has 18 amino acids. The germline CDR1 and CDR2 sequences are MGHDK and SYGVNS. V shed 3 bases, J shed 5 bases, and the junction held 17 bases outside the gene matches. Here the CDR3 DNA reads TGTGCCAGCAGTGAGCGCCGGACTAGCGCGAGATTATACAACGAGCAGTACTTC. It is translated as CASSERRTSARLYNEQYF.

The chain recombines TRBV7-8 with TRBJ1-4; D perhaps matches TRBD1 (5 bases). Germline-derived CDR1 and CDR2 are SGHVS and FQNEAQ. The CDR3 sequence is 13 residues long. Trimming cost V 7 bases and J 5 bases, with 11 bases left between them. This chain's CDR3 is CASTVRVNEKLFF. CDR3 coding DNA: TGTGCCAGCACGGTCAGGGTGAATGAAAAACTGTTTTTT.

This clonotype has a count of ten or more. The gene calls are TRBV6-1 and TRBJ2-7; 11 bases line up with TRBD2. CDR3 length: 16 residues. CDR1 MNHNS and CDR2 SASEGT come from the germline V gene. The trim removed 3 bases at V and 0 bases at J, leaving 4 bases unmatched. The CDR3 reads CASSDPSGRSSYEQYF. CDR3 nucleotides: TGTGCCAGCAGTGACCCTAGCGGGAGGAGCTCCTACGAGCAGTACTTC.

The table lists this clonotype with many counts. V is TRBV19 and J is TRBJ2-3; no definite D call. CDR1 LNHDA and CDR2 SQIVND come from the germline V gene (reference sequence). V shed 5 bases and J shed 3 bases, with 9 bases lying between them. The CDR3 loop spans 13 amino acids. The CDR3 loop reads CASSSQYTDTQYF. CDR3 sequence (DNA): TGTGCCAGTAGTTCTCAGTATACAGATACGCAGTATTTT.

V is TRBV6-1 and J is TRBJ1-1; D is uncertain. V lost 5 bases and J 7 bases, leaving 14 bases between the germline ends. The germline gives CDR1 MNHNS, CDR2 SASEGT. There are 13 residues in the CDR3. The DNA for the CDR3 is TGTGCCAGCAGTCCCGCTGGAAGGATTGAAGCTTTCTTT. Translation gives CASSPAGRIEAFF.

At least ten counts were recorded for this clonotype. The chain joins TRBV6-5 to TRBJ1-5; 7 positions match TRBD1. CDR3 length: 15 amino acids. CDR1 and CDR2 from the germline V gene are MNHEY and SVGAGI. The ends lost 5 bases at V and 0 bases at J; junction bases unmatched: 4. CDR3 sequence (DNA): TGTGCCAGCAGTCACCGACAGGGTAGCAATCAGCCCCAGCATTTT. Translating gives CASSHRQGSNQPQHF.

The table lists this clonotype with many counts. The chain links TRBV6-1 to TRBJ2-7, with D uncertain. Per germline, CDR1 MNHNS and CDR2 SASEGT. There are 14 residues in the CDR3. V was trimmed by 1 base and J by 0 bases, leaving 7 bases between them. The DNA of the CDR3 is TGTGCCAGCAGTGAAGAAAGGCCCTCCTACGAGCAGTACTTC. It specifies CASSEERPSYEQYF.

This chain links TRBV2 with TRBJ1-1, with 11 positions matching TRBD1. The germline CDR1 and CDR2 sequences are SNHLY and FYNNEI. The CDR3 is 18 amino acids. The V gene end was trimmed by 5 bases and the J gene end by 6 bases; junction bases not matched to a gene: 17. The CDR3 reads CASSLGQGALPLRSEAFF. CDR3 DNA: TGTGCCAGCAGTTTAGGACAGGGGGCCCTGCCCCTACGGTCTGAAGCTTTCTTT.

This clonotype was recorded a few times. The rearrangement joins TRBV11-2 to TRBJ2-7; no clear D gene. CDR1 is SGHAT, CDR2 FQNNGV, per germline. V lost 1 base, J lost 3 bases, and 13 bases lay in between. This CDR3 has 15 residues. The CDR3 sequence: CASSLVGWRGYEQYF. Written as DNA, the CDR3 is TGTGCCAGCAGCTTAGTTGGGTGGAGAGGCTACGAGCAGTACTTC.

The V gene is TRBV9, the J gene TRBJ1-2, with a tentative D call TRBD1 (6 bases). The CDR3 spans 13 residues. Germline V lookup: CDR1 SGDLS, CDR2 YYNGEE. V lost 5 bases and J lost 3, with 11 bases in between. CDR3 DNA: TGTGCCAGCAGGACACAGGGTGACTATGGCTACACCTTC. Amino acids: CASRTQGDYGYTF.

The chain is built from TRBV2 and TRBJ2-1; the D gene is possibly TRBD1 (5 bases). V lost 5 bases, J lost 8 bases, and 13 bases lay in between. The V gene's germline CDR1 is SNHLY and CDR2 FYNNEI. The CDR3 totals 13 residues. As DNA, the CDR3 is TGTGCCAGCAGTTTATGGCAGGGCTATGAGCAGTTCTTC. Its protein product is CASSLWQGYEQFF.